Below are 5 T cell receptor beta chains sequenced from a single sample in a study of cytomegalovirus exposure and HLA in healthy donors (dated by TCRdb to about 2017). Receptors were amplified or captured by the immunoSEQ multiplex PCR assay. For the multiplex PCR, a mixture combining 60 forward primers for TCR Vbeta segments and 13 reverse primers for TCR Jbeta segments was used. Drawn from immuneACCESS, this table holds only the in-frame rearrangements with V and J called that TCRdb kept. Clones are partly lost; checked studies trace under half to an unresolved V gene and leave the rest unexplained. The sample table includes 150,000 to 200,000 clones. Together, the top ten hold 1.3% of the sample. Sequencing was performed on PBMCs. The receptor source for this set is a woman aged 60-70 years in good health and CMV-seronegative.

This rearrangement joins TRBV9 to TRBJ2-1; 8 nucleotides agree with TRBD2. The CDR3 is 16 amino acids. The ends lost 4 bases at V and 7 bases at J; junction bases unmatched: 13. The germline CDR1 and CDR2 sequences are SGDLS and YYNGEE. CDR3 nucleotide sequence: TGTGCCAGCAGCCCCCGAGGGTCGGGAGGGCTAAATGAGCAGTTCTTC. This codes for CASSPRGSGGLNEQFF.

The chain is built from TRBV7-2 and TRBJ2-7; the match to TRBD2 covers 9 bases. The CDR3 consists of 18 residues. CDR1 and CDR2 (germline): SGHTA, FQGNSA. With 5 bases clipped from V and 5 bases from J, the junction kept 19 bases outside the gene matches. This CDR3 is CASSQKGGGRATEDEQYF. CDR3 nucleotides: TGTGCCAGCAGCCAAAAAGGGGGCGGGAGGGCCACTGAGGACGAGCAGTACTTC. Variable domain in full (rest from reference TRBV7-2 and TRBJ2-7): GAGVSQSPSNKVTEKGKDVELRCDPISGHTALYWYRQSLGQGLEFLIYFQGNSAPDKSGLPSDRFSAERTGGSVSTLTIQRTQQEDSAVYLCASSQKGGGRATEDEQYFGPGTRLTVT.

The genes are TRBV18 and TRBJ1-1; TRBD1 agrees at 8 bases. The germline gives CDR1 KGHSH, CDR2 LQKENI. The CDR3 runs 15 residues. J gave up 3 bases and V 5 bases, and 8 bases lay outside the gene matches. CDR3 bases: TGTGCCAGCTCATGGCGACAGGGGCGCGACACTGAAGCTTTCTTT. It codes for CASSWRQGRDTEAFF. The full variable domain, with the rest looked up from reference TRBV18 and TRBJ1-1, is NAGVMQNPRHLVRRRGQEARLRCSPMKGHSHVYWYRQLPEEGLKFMVYLQKENIIDESGMPKERFSAEFPKEGPSILRIQQVVRGDSAAYFCASSWRQGRDTEAFFGQGTRLTVV.

DNA of the CDR3: TGTGCCAGCAGCTTAGGGGGACAGCAGCATGGCTACACCTTC. Translated, it gives CASSLGGQQHGYTF. V gene TRBV7-9 combines with J gene TRBJ1-2; 7 bases are shared with TRBD1. CDR1 is SEHNR, CDR2 FQNEAQ, per germline (reference sequence). The junction had 5 bases not matched to a gene; V was cut back by 1 base and J by 6 bases. The CDR3 consists of 14 residues.

V and J are TRBV5-1 and TRBJ1-2; 8 nucleotides match TRBD1. This CDR3 has 13 amino acids. Germline V gives CDR1 SGHRS, CDR2 YFSETQ. V lost 5 bases and J lost 5; bases outside the gene matches: 5. CDR3 region: CASSRDRIYGYTF. CDR3 DNA sequence: TGCGCCAGCAGTCGGGACAGGATATATGGCTACACCTTC.